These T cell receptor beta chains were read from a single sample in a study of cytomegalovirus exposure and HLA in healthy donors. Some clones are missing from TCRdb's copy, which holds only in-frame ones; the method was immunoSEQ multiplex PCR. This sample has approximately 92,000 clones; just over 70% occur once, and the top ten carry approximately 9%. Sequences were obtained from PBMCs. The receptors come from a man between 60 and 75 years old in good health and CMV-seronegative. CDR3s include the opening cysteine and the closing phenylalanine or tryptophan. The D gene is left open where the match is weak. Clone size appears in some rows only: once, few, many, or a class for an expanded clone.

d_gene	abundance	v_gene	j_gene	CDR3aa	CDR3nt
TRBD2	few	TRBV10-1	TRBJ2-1	CASSGLAGDNEQFF	TGCGCCAGCAGCGGACTAGCGGGGGACAATGAGCAGTTCTTC
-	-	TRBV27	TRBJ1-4	CASSLSRQKATNEKLFF	TGTGCCAGCAGTTTATCGCGACAGAAGGCAACTAATGAAAAACTGTTTTTT
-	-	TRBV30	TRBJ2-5	CAWNPGRGEQYF	TGTGCCTGGAACCCAGGGCGGGGAGAGCAGTACTTC
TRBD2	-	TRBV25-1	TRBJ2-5	CASSESRAAGWGETQYF	TGTGCCAGCAGTGAATCCAGGGCAGCGGGATGGGGGGAGACCCAGTACTTC
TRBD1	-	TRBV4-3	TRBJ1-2	CASSRSPTGANYGYTF	TGCGCCAGCAGCCGTTCCCCTACAGGGGCGAACTATGGCTACACCTTC
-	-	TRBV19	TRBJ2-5	CASSSDYQVAQYF	TGTGCCAGTAGTTCGGACTACCAGGTGGCCCAGTACTTC
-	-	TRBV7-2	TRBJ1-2	CASSPPGVIYGYTF	TGTGCCAGCAGCCCTCCGGGGGTGATCTATGGCTACACCTTC
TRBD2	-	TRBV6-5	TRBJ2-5	CATRTSGTRETQYF	TGTGCCACCCGGACTAGCGGGACGAGAGAGACCCAGTACTTC
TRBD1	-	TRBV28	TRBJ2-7	CASSPGQGYEQYF	TGTGCCAGCAGTCCCGGACAGGGGTACGAGCAGTACTTC
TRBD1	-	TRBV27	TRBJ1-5	CASSVSGQGVQPQHF	TGTGCCAGCAGTGTATCGGGACAGGGAGTCCAGCCCCAGCATTTT
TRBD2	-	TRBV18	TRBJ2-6	CASSPSGGSGANVLTF	TGTGCCAGCTCACCTTCGGGGGGATCAGGGGCCAACGTCCTGACTTTC
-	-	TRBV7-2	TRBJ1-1	CASSLGQSTEAFF	TGTGCCAGCAGCTTAGGTCAGTCCACTGAAGCTTTCTTT
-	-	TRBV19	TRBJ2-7	CASSPRGSSYEQYF	TGTGCCAGTAGTCCCAGGGGCTCTTCCTACGAGCAGTACTTC
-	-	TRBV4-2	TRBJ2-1	CASSQVVVDEQFF	TGTGCCAGCAGCCAAGTCGTTGTCGATGAGCAGTTCTTC
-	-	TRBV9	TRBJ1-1	CASSVVYTGNTEAFF	TGTGCCAGCAGCGTAGTCTACACAGGGAACACTGAAGCTTTCTTT
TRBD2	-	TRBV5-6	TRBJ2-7	CASSREGYEQYF	TGTGCCAGCAGCCGGGAGGGCTACGAGCAGTACTTC
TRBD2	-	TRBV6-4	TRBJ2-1	CASSDSAGGFNEQFF	TGTGCCAGCAGTGACTCGGCGGGGGGATTTAATGAGCAGTTCTTC
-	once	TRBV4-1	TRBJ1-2	CASSHGGEYGYTF	TGCGCCAGCAGCCACGGGGGGGAATATGGCTACACCTTC
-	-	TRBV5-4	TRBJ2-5	CASRTGEQETQYF	TGTGCCAGCAGGACAGGCGAACAAGAGACCCAGTACTTC
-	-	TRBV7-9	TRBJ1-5	CASSLVAPHQPQHF	TGTGCCAGCAGCTTAGTGGCTCCCCATCAGCCCCAGCATTTT
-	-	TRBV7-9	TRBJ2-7	CASSLAAGVNEQYF	TGTGCCAGCAGCTTAGCAGCCGGGGTTAACGAGCAGTACTTC
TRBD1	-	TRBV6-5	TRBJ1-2	CASTTNPGTGNGYTF	TGTGCCAGCACTACAAACCCGGGGACAGGGAACGGCTACACCTTC
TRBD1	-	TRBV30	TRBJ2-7	CAWSATGMGEQYF	TGTGCCTGGAGTGCGACAGGGATGGGTGAGCAGTACTTC
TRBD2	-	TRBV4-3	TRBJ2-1	CASSQDLGSGGPRFF	TGCGCCAGCAGCCAAGATTTGGGTAGCGGGGGCCCCCGGTTCTTC